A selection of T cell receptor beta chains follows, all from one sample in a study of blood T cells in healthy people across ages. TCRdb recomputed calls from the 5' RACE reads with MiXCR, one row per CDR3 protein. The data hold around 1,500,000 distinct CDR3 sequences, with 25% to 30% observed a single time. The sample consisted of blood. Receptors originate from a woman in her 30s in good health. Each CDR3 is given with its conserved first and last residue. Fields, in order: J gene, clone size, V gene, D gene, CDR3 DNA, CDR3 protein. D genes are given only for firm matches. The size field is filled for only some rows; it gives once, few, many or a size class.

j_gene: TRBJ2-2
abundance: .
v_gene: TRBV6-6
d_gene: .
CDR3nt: TGTGCCAGCAACGGCGGGACGGGGGCCAACACCGGGGAGCTGTTTTTT
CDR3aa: CASNGGTGANTGELFF

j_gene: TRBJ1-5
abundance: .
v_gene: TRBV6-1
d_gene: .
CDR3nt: TGTGCCAGCGTAGTAAGTGGGAGCAAAATGATTCAGCCCCAGCATTTT
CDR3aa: CASVVSGSKMIQPQHF

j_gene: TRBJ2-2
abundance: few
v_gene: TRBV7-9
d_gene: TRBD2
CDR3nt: TGTGCCAGCAGCTTACAAGCGGGAGGGCCCCGGGAGCTGTTTTTT
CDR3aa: CASSLQAGGPRELFF

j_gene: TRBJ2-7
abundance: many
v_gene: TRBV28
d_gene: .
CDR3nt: TGTGCCAGCAGCGAGGGGATCTCCTACGAGCAGTACTTC
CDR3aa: CASSEGISYEQYF

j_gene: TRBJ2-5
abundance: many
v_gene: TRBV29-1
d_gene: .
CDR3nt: TGCAGCGTTGTATCCGGCCAAGAGACCCAGTACTTC
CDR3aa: CSVVSGQETQYF

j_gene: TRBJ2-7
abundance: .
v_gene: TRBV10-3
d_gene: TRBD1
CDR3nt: TGTGCCATCTCGAATCTTACAGGGGGAAACTACGAGCAGTACTTC
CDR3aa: CAISNLTGGNYEQYF

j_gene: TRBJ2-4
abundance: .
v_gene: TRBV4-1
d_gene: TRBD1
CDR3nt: TGCGCCAGCAGCCACGCACTCTTGGAACAGGGGGCGCCGGAGGCCAAAAACATTCAGTACTTC
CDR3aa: CASSHALLEQGAPEAKNIQYF

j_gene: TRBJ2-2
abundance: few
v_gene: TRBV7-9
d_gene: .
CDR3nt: TGTGCCAGCCCTGGACGCCTATTCGGGGAGCTGTTTTTT
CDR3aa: CASPGRLFGELFF

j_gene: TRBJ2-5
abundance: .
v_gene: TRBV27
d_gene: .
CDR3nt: TGTGCCAGCAGTTTATCGCCCCCCAGCCTACAAGAGACCCAGTACTTC
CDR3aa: CASSLSPPSLQETQYF

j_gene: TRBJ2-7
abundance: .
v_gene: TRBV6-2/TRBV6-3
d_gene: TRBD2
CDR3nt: TGTGCCAGCAGTTTAGCGGGAGCTCTCGCCAATGAGCAGTACTTC
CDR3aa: CASSLAGALANEQYF

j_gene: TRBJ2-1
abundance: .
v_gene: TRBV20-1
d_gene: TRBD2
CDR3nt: TGCAGTGCTAGCCCTAGCGGGGGGCTCAGGCGCAATGAGCAGTTCTTC
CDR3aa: CSASPSGGLRRNEQFF

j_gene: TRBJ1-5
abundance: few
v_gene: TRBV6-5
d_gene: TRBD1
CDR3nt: TGTGCCAGCGACGGACAGGCCACCAATCAGCCCCAGCATTTT
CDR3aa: CASDGQATNQPQHF

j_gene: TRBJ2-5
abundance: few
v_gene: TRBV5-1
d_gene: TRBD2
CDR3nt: TGCGCCAGCAGCTCTCTCGTCGGGACTAGCGGGAGTACGGAGACCCAGTACTTC
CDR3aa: CASSSLVGTSGSTETQYF

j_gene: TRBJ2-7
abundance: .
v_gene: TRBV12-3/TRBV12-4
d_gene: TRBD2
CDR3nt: TGTGCCAGCAGTGTTAGCGGGTACTACGAGCAGTACTTC
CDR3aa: CASSVSGYYEQYF

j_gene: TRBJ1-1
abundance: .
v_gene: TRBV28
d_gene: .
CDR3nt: TGTGCCGGCGCTCGGGGGGTAGTCCGTGGGAACACTGAAGCTTTCTTT
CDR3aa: CAGARGVVRGNTEAFF

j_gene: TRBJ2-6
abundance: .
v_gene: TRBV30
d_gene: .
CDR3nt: TGTGCCTGGAACAGGAACGCCAGCTCTGGGGCCAACGTCCTGACTTTC
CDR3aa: CAWNRNASSGANVLTF

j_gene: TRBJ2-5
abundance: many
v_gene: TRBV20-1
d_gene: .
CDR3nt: TGCAGTGCCCCGCTCAATAAAGAGGAGACCCAGTACTTC
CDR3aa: CSAPLNKEETQYF

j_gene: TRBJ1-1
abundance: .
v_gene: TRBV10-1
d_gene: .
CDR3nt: TGCGCCAGCAGTGGGACACCCGGTGGGAAAGCTTTCTTT
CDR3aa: CASSGTPGGKAFF

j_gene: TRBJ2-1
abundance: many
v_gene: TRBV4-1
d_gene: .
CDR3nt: TGCGCCAGGGGGCAGGGCTACAATGAGCAGTTCTTC
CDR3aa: CARGQGYNEQFF

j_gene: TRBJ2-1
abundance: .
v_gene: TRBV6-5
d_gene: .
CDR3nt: TGTGCCAGCACTAGTAGCGGAAACTCCTACAATGAGCAGTTCTTC
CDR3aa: CASTSSGNSYNEQFF

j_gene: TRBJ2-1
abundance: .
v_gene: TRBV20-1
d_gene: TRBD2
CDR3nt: TGCAGTGCTAGGACTAGCGGGGGCCGCAATGAGCAGTTCTTC
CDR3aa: CSARTSGGRNEQFF

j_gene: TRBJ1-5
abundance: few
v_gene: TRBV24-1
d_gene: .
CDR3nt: TGTGCCACCAGTGATTCCGGTTTCGCTTGGCCCCAGCATTTT
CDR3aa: CATSDSGFAWPQHF

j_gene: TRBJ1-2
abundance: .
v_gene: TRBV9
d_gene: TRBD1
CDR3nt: TGTGCCAGCAGCACACCGAAAAAGGGACAGGGGAACAACTATGGCTACACCTTC
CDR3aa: CASSTPKKGQGNNYGYTF

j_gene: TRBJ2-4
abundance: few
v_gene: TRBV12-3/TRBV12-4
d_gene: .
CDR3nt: TGTGCCAGCAGTTTAGGTGAAGGAAGAGCCAAAAACATTCAGTACTTC
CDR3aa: CASSLGEGRAKNIQYF

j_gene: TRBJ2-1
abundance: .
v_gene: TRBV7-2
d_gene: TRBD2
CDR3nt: TGTGCCAGCAGCTTAATGCCCGGGAGGGTGCTCGGTGAGCGGTTCTTC
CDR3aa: CASSLMPGRVLGERFF

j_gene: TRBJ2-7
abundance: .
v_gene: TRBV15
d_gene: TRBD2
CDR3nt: TGTGCCACCAGCAGAGTGGGACTAGCGGTAACCTACGAGCAGTACTTC
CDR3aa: CATSRVGLAVTYEQYF

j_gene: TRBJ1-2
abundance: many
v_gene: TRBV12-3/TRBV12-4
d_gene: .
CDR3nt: TGTGCCAGCAGTGTACTGCACCGGGATGGCTACACCTTC
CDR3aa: CASSVLHRDGYTF

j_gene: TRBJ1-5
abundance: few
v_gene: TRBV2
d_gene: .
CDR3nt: TGTGCCAGCAGGCTTTCTATAAGCAATCAGCCCCAGCATTTT
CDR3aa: CASRLSISNQPQHF

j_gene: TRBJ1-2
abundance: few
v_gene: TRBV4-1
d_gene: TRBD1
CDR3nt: TGCGCCAGCAGCCAAGATCTAACTACAGGGGGTACGACTAACTATGGCTACACCTTC
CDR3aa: CASSQDLTTGGTTNYGYTF

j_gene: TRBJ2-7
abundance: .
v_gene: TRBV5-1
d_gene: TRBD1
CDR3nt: TGCGCCAGCTGGGGACAGGGGGACTACGAGCAGTACTTC
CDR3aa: CASWGQGDYEQYF

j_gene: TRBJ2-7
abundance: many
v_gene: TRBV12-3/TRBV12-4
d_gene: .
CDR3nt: TGTGCCAGCAGTTTTAGGGTAGAATCTACGCAGCAGTACTTC
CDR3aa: CASSFRVESTQQYF

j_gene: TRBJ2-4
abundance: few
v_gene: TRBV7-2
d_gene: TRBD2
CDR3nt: TGTGCCAGCAGCGCGCGGACTAGCGGGATTTCCGGAGCCAAAAACATTCAGTACTTC
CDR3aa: CASSARTSGISGAKNIQYF

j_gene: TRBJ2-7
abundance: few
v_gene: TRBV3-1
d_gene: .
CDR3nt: TGTGCCAGCAGCCCGGCGGGGTATGGGGCCTACGAGCAGTACTTC
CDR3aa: CASSPAGYGAYEQYF

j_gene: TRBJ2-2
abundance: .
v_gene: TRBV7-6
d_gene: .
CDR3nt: TGTGCCAGCAGCTCGGGGGACGGAACCGGGGAGCTGTTTTTT
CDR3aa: CASSSGDGTGELFF

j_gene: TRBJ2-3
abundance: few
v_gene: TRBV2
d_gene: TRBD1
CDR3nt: TGTGCCAGCAGTATTCGACAGGGTGGCACAGATACGCAGTATTTT
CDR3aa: CASSIRQGGTDTQYF

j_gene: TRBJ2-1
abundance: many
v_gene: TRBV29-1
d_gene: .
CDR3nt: TGCAGCGTTGAAGAACGGGACAATGAGCAGTTCTTC
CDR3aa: CSVEERDNEQFF

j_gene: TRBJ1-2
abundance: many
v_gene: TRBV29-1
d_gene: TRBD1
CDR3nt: TGCAGCGTCACAGGGGATGGTAACTATGGCTACACCTTC
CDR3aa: CSVTGDGNYGYTF

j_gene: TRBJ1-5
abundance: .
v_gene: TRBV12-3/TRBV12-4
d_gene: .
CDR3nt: TGTGCCAGCAGCCCAGGAGTGCCAAATCAGCCCCAGCATTTT
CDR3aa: CASSPGVPNQPQHF

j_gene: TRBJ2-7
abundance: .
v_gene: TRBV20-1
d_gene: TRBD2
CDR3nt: TGCAGTGCCGCCTCTTCTAGCGGGCTCCACAATGAGCAGTACTTC
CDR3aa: CSAASSSGLHNEQYF

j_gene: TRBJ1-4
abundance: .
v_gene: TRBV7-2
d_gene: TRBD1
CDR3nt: TGTGCCAGCAGCTTAACGAGACAGGGATTTGAAAAACTGTTTTTT
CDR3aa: CASSLTRQGFEKLFF

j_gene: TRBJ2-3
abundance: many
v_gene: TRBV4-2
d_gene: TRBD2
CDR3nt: TGTGCCAGCAGCCAATCCGCGGCGGGAGGGGCAGATACGCAGTATTTT
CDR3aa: CASSQSAAGGADTQYF

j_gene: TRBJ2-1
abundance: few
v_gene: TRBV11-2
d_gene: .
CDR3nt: TGTGCCAGCAGGACCCCGGGCCGCGACAATGAGCAGTTCTTC
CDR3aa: CASRTPGRDNEQFF

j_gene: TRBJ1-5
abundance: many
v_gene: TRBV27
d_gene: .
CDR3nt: TGTGCCAGCAGACAGGACCAATATAGCAATCAGCCCCAGCATTTT
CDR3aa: CASRQDQYSNQPQHF

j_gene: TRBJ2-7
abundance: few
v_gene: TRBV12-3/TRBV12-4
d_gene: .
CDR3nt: TGTGCCAGCAGTTTAGGGCCTCCGGAAGGTGGCTCCTACGAGCAGTACTTC
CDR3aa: CASSLGPPEGGSYEQYF

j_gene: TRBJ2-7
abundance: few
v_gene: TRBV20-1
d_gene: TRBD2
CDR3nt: TGCAGTGCAAAAGCGGGGACTCTAAACGAGCAGTACTTC
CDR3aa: CSAKAGTLNEQYF

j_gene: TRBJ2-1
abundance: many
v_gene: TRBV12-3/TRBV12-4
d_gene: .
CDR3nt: TGTGCCAGCAGTTTTGGGCTGAGCTCCTACAATGAGCAGTTCTTC
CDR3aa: CASSFGLSSYNEQFF

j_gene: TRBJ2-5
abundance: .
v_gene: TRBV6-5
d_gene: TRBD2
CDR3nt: TGTGCCAGCAAACGCCACGGGGGGGCCGTTTCCGAGACCCAGTACTTC
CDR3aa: CASKRHGGAVSETQYF

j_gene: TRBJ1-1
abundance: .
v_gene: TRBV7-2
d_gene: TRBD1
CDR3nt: TGTGCCAGCAGCTTAGGTGCGACAGGGGAAGCTTTCTTT
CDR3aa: CASSLGATGEAFF

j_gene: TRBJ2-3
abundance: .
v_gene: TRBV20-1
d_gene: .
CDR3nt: TGCAGTGCTAGAGATCCCACAGATACGCAGTATTTT
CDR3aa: CSARDPTDTQYF

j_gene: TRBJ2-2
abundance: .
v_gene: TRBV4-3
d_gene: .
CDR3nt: TGCGCCAGCAGCAAAAGGGAGGGGGGAGGAACCGGGGAGCTGTTTTTT
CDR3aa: CASSKREGGGTGELFF

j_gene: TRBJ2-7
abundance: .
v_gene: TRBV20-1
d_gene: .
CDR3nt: TGCAGTGCTAGAGATCGCATGCGTATCGACGAGCAGTACTTC
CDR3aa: CSARDRMRIDEQYF

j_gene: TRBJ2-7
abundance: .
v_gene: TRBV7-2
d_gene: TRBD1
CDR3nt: TGTGCCAGCAGCTTCCCGGCGACAGGGGTCGATGAGCAGTACTTC
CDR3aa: CASSFPATGVDEQYF